A selection of T cell receptor beta chains follows, all from one sample in a study of regulatory T cells in long-lasting Graves disease. TCRdb ran MiXCR on the multiplex PCR reads and lists one entry per CDR3 protein. The table records about 220,000 distinct CDR3 sequences, roughly 18% of them present only once. The input for sequencing was peripheral blood mononuclear cells (PBMCs), taken at new diagnosis, from a patient treated with antithyroid drugs. The receptors stem from a female donor with Graves disease. The conserved cysteine and the conserved F or W are not part of the CDR3 here. Only part of the rows carry a size: once, few, many, or a class if the clone is expanded.

ASSLTGVEKLF	TRBJ1-4	TRBV12-3/TRBV12-4	many
ASSESAAMNTEAF	TRBJ1-1	TRBV10-2	many
ASSFSRQQPYEQY	TRBJ2-7	TRBV28	many
ASSSEEGEETQY	TRBJ2-5	TRBV9	many
ASSPRGSGTDTQY	TRBJ2-3	TRBV7-2	many
ASSSRGLAGVNEQF	TRBJ2-1	TRBV6-2/TRBV6-3	many
AWRTTESSYNSPLH	TRBJ1-6	TRBV30	many
ASSFAGPNLGYEQY	TRBJ2-7	TRBV5-4	.
ASSYPSGNTPDTQY	TRBJ2-3	TRBV6-5	many
ASSRRILAGVSLSTDTQY	TRBJ2-3	TRBV14	few
ASSMRGPSRREGHRWNEQF	TRBJ2-1	TRBV19	many
ASSEGTTEIYEQY	TRBJ2-7	TRBV6-2/TRBV6-3	many
ASSSGRGYT	TRBJ1-2	TRBV28	many
ARRLAGYEQY	TRBJ2-7	TRBV2	.